A selection of T cell receptor beta chains follows, all from one sample in a study of blood T cell repertoires in COVID-19. TCRdb's copy holds only in-frame clones and misses some; the assay was immunoSEQ multiplex PCR. The data contain about 150,000 clones, around 73% of them singletons. Sequenced input: peripheral blood. These receptors were collected from a man aged 55 to 70 who had recovered from COVID-19. The CDR3 runs from the conserved cysteine through the conserved F or W. A D gene is named only where the DNA matches it firmly. Clone size appears in some rows only: once, few, many, or a class for an expanded clone.

>TRBV28|-|12|-|TRBJ2-7
CASSTASDEQYF
TGTGCCAGCAGCACCGCCTCGGACGAGCAGTACTTC
>TRBV6-5|-|16|-|TRBJ2-3
CASSSSDGVPQDTQYF
TGTGCCAGCAGTTCGTCGGACGGGGTACCACAGGATACGCAGTATTTT
>TRBV4-2|TRBD2|16|-|TRBJ2-7
CASSQVTSGLSYEQYF
TGTGCCAGCAGCCAAGTGACTAGCGGTCTTTCCTACGAGCAGTACTTC
>TRBV11-3|-|13|-|TRBJ2-5
CASSRGTQETQYF
TGTGCCAGCAGCCGCGGTACTCAAGAGACCCAGTACTTC
>TRBV3-1/TRBV3-2|-|15|-|TRBJ1-6
CASSQYGRGGSPLHF
TGTGCCAGCAGCCAATACGGGAGGGGAGGATCACCCCTCCACTTT
>TRBV12-3/TRBV12-4|TRBD2|13|once|TRBJ2-5
CASSGGAEETQYF
TGTGCCAGTAGCGGGGGGGCAGAAGAGACCCAGTACTTC
>TRBV7-9|-|18|-|TRBJ1-6
CASSLPPKGDPYNSPLHF
TGTGCCAGCAGCTTACCCCCCAAGGGGGATCCCTATAATTCACCCCTCCACTTT
>TRBV5-6|-|15|-|TRBJ2-1
CASSPDAQAYNEQFF
TGTGCCAGCAGCCCGGATGCGCAGGCCTACAATGAGCAGTTCTTC
>TRBV7-3|TRBD2|14|-|TRBJ2-7
CASSRSAGDYEQYF
TGTGCCAGCAGTCGCTCAGCGGGAGACTACGAGCAGTACTTC
>TRBV3-1/TRBV3-2|-|14|-|TRBJ1-5
CASSKMGGNQPQHF
TGTGCCAGCAGCAAGATGGGGGGGAATCAGCCCCAGCATTTT
>TRBV28|-|12|-|TRBJ1-2
CASSRQLQGYTF
TGTGCCAGCAGTCGACAGCTGCAGGGCTACACCTTC
>TRBV5-6|-|15|-|TRBJ2-2
CASSLGGTNTGELFF
TGTGCCAGCAGCTTGGGGGGGACAAACACCGGGGAGCTGTTTTTT
>TRBV28|-|15|-|TRBJ2-7
CASTVPRGVSYEQYF
TGTGCCAGCACGGTACCTAGGGGCGTCTCCTACGAGCAGTACTTC
>TRBV3-1/TRBV3-2|-|14|-|TRBJ1-1
CASSQVSGNTEAFF
TGTGCCAGCAGCCAAGTGAGTGGGAACACTGAAGCTTTCTTT
>TRBV6-5|-|13|-|TRBJ2-7
CASDGVPGYEQYF
TGTGCCAGCGACGGGGTTCCCGGCTACGAGCAGTACTTC
>TRBV15|TRBD2|16|medium-sized|TRBJ2-3
CATSRIGGSGADTQYF
TGTGCCACCAGCAGAATCGGCGGGAGTGGGGCAGATACGCAGTATTTT
>TRBV5-6|TRBD1|15|-|TRBJ1-4
CASSLGTGGAEKLFF
TGTGCCAGCAGCTTGGGGACAGGGGGCGCCGAAAAACTGTTTTTT
>TRBV7-9|-|13|once|TRBJ2-7
CASSFGPPYEQYF
TGTGCCAGCAGCTTTGGGCCCCCCTACGAGCAGTACTTC
>TRBV30|-|12|few|TRBJ1-2
CAWSSQAGGYTF
TGTGCCTGGAGTTCCCAGGCGGGAGGCTACACCTTC
>TRBV7-2|-|17|-|TRBJ2-5
CASSRTSLLAPGETQYF
TGTGCCAGCAGCCGTACGTCCCTCCTGGCCCCGGGGGAGACCCAGTACTTC
>TRBV7-2|-|13|-|TRBJ1-2
CASSLAGLYGYTF
TGTGCCAGCAGCTTAGCCGGACTCTATGGCTACACCTTC
>TRBV4-2|TRBD2|16|-|TRBJ2-1
CASSQLLAGAYNEQFF
TGTGCCAGCAGCCAATTACTAGCGGGGGCCTACAATGAGCAGTTCTTC
>TRBV23-1|TRBD1|16|-|TRBJ1-4
CASSLNTGGLGEKLFF
TGCGCCAGCAGTCTCAACACAGGGGGGCTAGGTGAAAAACTGTTTTTT
>TRBV28|-|15|-|TRBJ2-5
CASSLWGRKQETQYF
TGTGCCAGCAGTTTATGGGGCAGGAAGCAAGAGACCCAGTACTTC
>TRBV19|-|14|once|TRBJ1-2
CASSIEADDYGYTF
TGTGCCAGTAGTATAGAGGCAGATGACTATGGCTACACCTTC
>TRBV7-2|-|16|-|TRBJ1-5
CASSSGTGRTGQPQHF
TGTGCCAGCAGCTCAGGGACCGGGAGGACGGGTCAGCCCCAGCATTTT
>TRBV7-9|-|17|-|TRBJ1-1
CASSLGGMTGLNTEAFF
TGTGCCAGCAGCTTAGGGGGAATGACAGGCTTGAACACTGAAGCTTTCTTT
>TRBV5-4|TRBD1|14|-|TRBJ1-1
CASSDDRGYTEAFF
TGTGCCAGCAGCGACGACAGGGGATACACTGAAGCTTTCTTT
>TRBV6-5|TRBD1|15|-|TRBJ1-1
CASSYRQGGNTEAFF
TGTGCCAGCAGTTACCGACAGGGTGGGAACACTGAAGCTTTCTTT
>TRBV28|-|14|-|TRBJ1-2
CASSLRGFDYGYTF
TGTGCCAGCAGTTTAAGGGGGTTTGACTATGGCTACACCTTC
>TRBV3-1/TRBV3-2|TRBD1|15|-|TRBJ1-4
CASSQGGDRNEKLFF
TGTGCCAGCAGCCAAGGGGGGGACAGAAATGAAAAACTGTTTTTT
>TRBV7-2|-|15|-|TRBJ1-4
CASSLGGSPNEKLFF
TGTGCCAGCAGCTTAGGGGGCAGCCCTAATGAAAAACTGTTTTTT
>TRBV4-3|-|16|once|TRBJ1-1
CASSQGFGRRNTEAFF
TGCGCCAGCAGCCAAGGGTTCGGGAGGAGGAACACTGAAGCTTTCTTT
>TRBV7-9|TRBD1|14|-|TRBJ1-4
CASSLGQGGEKLFF
TGTGCCAGCAGCCTCGGACAGGGAGGTGAAAAACTGTTTTTT
>TRBV19|TRBD1|13|few|TRBJ2-1
CASSTDRGQWQFF
TGTGCCAGTAGTACGGACAGGGGACAATGGCAGTTCTTC
>TRBV6-5|-|13|once|TRBJ1-2
CASSYDRQYGYTF
TGTGCCAGCAGTTACGACCGACAATATGGCTACACCTTC
>TRBV25-1|TRBD1|16|-|TRBJ1-1
CASSQTGGVGDTEAFF
TGTGCCAGCAGCCAAACAGGGGGCGTTGGGGACACTGAAGCTTTCTTT
>TRBV5-1|TRBD1|19|-|TRBJ1-1
CASRLPGGAGGGRNTEAFF
TGCGCCAGCAGGTTGCCAGGGGGCGCCGGGGGTGGGAGGAACACTGAAGCTTTCTTT
>TRBV19|TRBD1|16|-|TRBJ2-2
CASSILGQPNTGELFF
TGTGCCAGTAGTATTCTGGGACAGCCGAACACCGGGGAGCTGTTTTTT
>TRBV6-6|TRBD1|15|few|TRBJ2-2
CASSRGQGNTGELFF
TGTGCCAGCAGTAGGGGACAGGGGAACACCGGGGAGCTGTTTTTT
>TRBV28|TRBD2|15|-|TRBJ2-5
CASSPLLAEQETQYF
TGTGCCAGCAGTCCTTTACTAGCGGAACAAGAGACCCAGTACTTC
>TRBV6-5|TRBD1|15|-|TRBJ2-2
CASSFDRGNTGELFF
TGTGCCAGCAGTTTTGACAGGGGGAACACCGGGGAGCTGTTTTTT
>TRBV28|TRBD1|16|-|TRBJ1-2
CASSYRGTGGLGGYTF
TGTGCCAGCAGTTATCGGGGAACAGGGGGCTTGGGTGGCTACACCTTC